This TCR beta chain was identified in a study of blood T cell repertoires in COVID-19. This clone is a singleton in its sample. Measured with immunoSEQ multiplex PCR; TCRdb has only the in-frame clones, and not every one. The table has fewer than 120,000 clones, 80% to 90% seen once. The CDR3 has 16 amino acids. CDR1 GTSNPN and CDR2 SVGIG come from the germline V gene (reference sequence). V lost 0 bases to trimming and J lost 7 bases; unmatched junction nucleotides: 8. The sequenced sample was peripheral blood. This chain links TRBV30 with TRBJ2-2; 10 bases fit TRBD2. The receptor was derived from a woman aged 60-70 years with acute or convalescent COVID-19. Here the CDR3 reads CAWSVSGGAKNGELFF. The DNA of the CDR3 is TGTGCCTGGAGTGTAAGCGGGGGGGCCAAAAACGGGGAGCTGTTTTTT.